Listed below are T cell receptor beta chains from one sample, sequenced in a study of identical twins. Via MiXCR, TCRdb re-called the 5' RACE reads, giving one row per CDR3 protein. The data contain approximately 260,000 distinct CDR3 sequences, about 8.3% of them singletons. The same specimen was also included in a second study, on yellow fever vaccine responses in identical twins.

The sample comprised CD8+ T cells sorted from blood. The receptor set was obtained from a woman between 18 and 29 years old in good health. CDR3s leave out the opening cysteine and the closing phenylalanine or tryptophan. Fields, in order: V gene, J gene, CDR3 protein.

v_call: TRBV7-8
j_call: TRBJ2-7
cdr3_aa: ASSQSRGGGHEQY

v_call: TRBV7-8
j_call: TRBJ2-3
cdr3_aa: ASSRSTGVTDTQY

v_call: TRBV10-3
j_call: TRBJ2-7
cdr3_aa: AISESAGLRGSSEQY

v_call: TRBV12-3/TRBV12-4
j_call: TRBJ1-4
cdr3_aa: ASTSGGTANEKLF

v_call: TRBV2
j_call: TRBJ2-3
cdr3_aa: ASSGRLAGYTDTQY

v_call: TRBV24-1
j_call: TRBJ1-5
cdr3_aa: ATSRRGVSNQPQH

v_call: TRBV9
j_call: TRBJ2-7
cdr3_aa: ASSPTGTEQY

v_call: TRBV4-2
j_call: TRBJ2-2
cdr3_aa: ASSTRTSLPGELF

v_call: TRBV10-1
j_call: TRBJ2-7
cdr3_aa: ASSGQGDYEQY

v_call: TRBV20-1
j_call: TRBJ2-7
cdr3_aa: SARAVNGAYEQY

v_call: TRBV6-4
j_call: TRBJ2-1
cdr3_aa: ASSEETGTYNEQF

v_call: TRBV4-3
j_call: TRBJ2-5
cdr3_aa: ASSQELVLAGKETQY

v_call: TRBV3-1
j_call: TRBJ2-2
cdr3_aa: ASSQVVGRPLTGELF

v_call: TRBV7-9
j_call: TRBJ2-3
cdr3_aa: ASSPSGRAQGDTQY

v_call: TRBV6-2/TRBV6-3
j_call: TRBJ2-3
cdr3_aa: ASSYQTGYTDTQY

v_call: TRBV4-2
j_call: TRBJ2-7
cdr3_aa: ASSQDYGGIVYEQY

v_call: TRBV29-1
j_call: TRBJ2-5
cdr3_aa: SVVQPGGAQY

v_call: TRBV4-3
j_call: TRBJ2-1
cdr3_aa: ASSQGLAGVEQF

v_call: TRBV9
j_call: TRBJ2-1
cdr3_aa: ASSVGLGLAGRGDEQF

v_call: TRBV19
j_call: TRBJ2-7
cdr3_aa: ASSPTFQRTYEQY

v_call: TRBV4-3
j_call: TRBJ2-1
cdr3_aa: ASSQGSNNEQF